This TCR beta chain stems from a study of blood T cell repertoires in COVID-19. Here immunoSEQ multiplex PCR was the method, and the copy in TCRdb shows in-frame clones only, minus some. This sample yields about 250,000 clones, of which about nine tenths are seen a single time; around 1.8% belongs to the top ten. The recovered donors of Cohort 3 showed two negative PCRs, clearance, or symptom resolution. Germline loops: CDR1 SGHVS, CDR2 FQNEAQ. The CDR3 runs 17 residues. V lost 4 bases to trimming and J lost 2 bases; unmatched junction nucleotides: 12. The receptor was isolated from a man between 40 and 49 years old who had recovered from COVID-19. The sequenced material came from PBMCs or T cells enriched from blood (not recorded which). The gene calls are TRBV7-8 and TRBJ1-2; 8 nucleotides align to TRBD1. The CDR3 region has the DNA TGTGCCAGCAGCTGGGATTCAGGGGGGACAGGCAACTATGGCTACACCTTC. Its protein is CASSWDSGGTGNYGYTF.